The 32 T cell receptor beta chains in this list originate from one sample, sequenced in a study of T cell changes during pregnancy in multiple sclerosis. Data came from immunoSEQ multiplex PCR; TCRdb stores just in-frame clones and leaves some out. The sample lists tens of thousands of clones, about 93% occurring once. Source: CD4+ T cells from peripheral blood mononuclear cells, taken in the third trimester of pregnancy. These receptors were collected from a female donor with multiple sclerosis, enrolled in a pregnancy study.

The rearrangement links TRBV5-1 to TRBJ1-1; TRBD1 might be the D (6 bases). Germline V gene lookup returns CDR1 SGHRS and CDR2 YFSETQ. V gave up 4 bases and J gave up 3 bases, with 16 bases separating them. The CDR3 has 15 amino acids. The CDR3 DNA reads TGCGCCAGCAGCCCTGGGGGCCCGACGGACACTGAAGCTTTCTTT. Its protein product is CASSPGGPTDTEAFF.

This sequence joins TRBV29-1 and TRBJ1-1; D is ambiguous. Germline V gives CDR1 SQVTM, CDR2 ANQGSEA. V shed 3 bases and J shed 5 bases, with 16 bases lying between them. This CDR3 contains 14 residues. CDR3 protein: CSVDRYWSQTEAFF. CDR3 nucleotide sequence: TGCAGCGTTGACCGATATTGGTCCCAGACTGAAGCTTTCTTT.

The V call is TRBV19, the J call TRBJ2-1; tentative D call: TRBD1 (6 bases). Between the trimmed V and J ends, which lost 4 bases and 7 bases, there was a span of 17 bases. Germline assignment: CDR1 LNHDA and CDR2 SQIVND (reference sequence). CDR3 length: 15 amino acids. The CDR3 nucleotides read TGTGCCAGTAGTAGCCCCAGGGGTAAGGGGAATGAGCAGTTCTTC. As protein: CASSSPRGKGNEQFF.

The CDR3 region is CASKGVNQPVNTEAFF. CDR3 in DNA: TGTGCCAGCAAAGGGGTGAACCAACCCGTGAACACTGAAGCTTTCTTT. V is TRBV2 and J is TRBJ1-1; a weak D match, TRBD1 (5 bases). V lost 7 bases and J 0 bases, leaving 18 bases between the germline ends. The CDR3 contains 16 residues. Germline V gene lookup returns CDR1 SNHLY and CDR2 FYNNEI.

V is TRBV4-1 and J is TRBJ2-3; TRBD2 is a possible D gene (6 bases). CDR1 and CDR2 (germline): MGHRA, YSYEKL. The CDR3 runs to 17 residues. V lost 1 base, J lost 2 bases, and 16 bases lay in between. This CDR3 reads CASSQGGAGRNTDTQYF. The CDR3 bases are TGCGCCAGCAGCCAAGGAGGGGCGGGACGAAACACAGATACGCAGTATTTT.

The chain couples TRBV27 to TRBJ1-2, with TRBD1 matching 9 bases. With 3 bases clipped from V and 4 bases from J, the junction kept 3 bases outside the gene matches. Germline V CDR1 and CDR2: MNHEY, SMNVEV (reference sequence). The CDR3 totals 14 residues. This chain's CDR3 is CASSFTGGAYGYTF. CDR3 nucleotide sequence: TGTGCCAGCAGTTTCACAGGGGGCGCCTATGGCTACACCTTC.

This rearrangement joins TRBV5-1 to TRBJ2-3; D possibly corresponds to TRBD2 (5 bases). The CDR3 runs 15 residues. Trimming took off 1 base at V and 4 bases at J, with 13 bases between the two ends. CDR1 and CDR2 from the germline V gene are SGHRS and YFSETQ. The CDR3 loop is CASSLRVRGPDTQYF. CDR3 nucleotide sequence: TGCGCCAGCAGCTTGCGGGTTAGAGGGCCAGATACGCAGTATTTT.

The V and J genes are TRBV6-1 and TRBJ1-5, with no clear D. From germline, CDR1 is MNHNS and CDR2 SASEGT. V gave up 2 bases and J gave up 4 bases, with 9 bases separating them. The CDR3 spans 14 residues. The CDR3 protein is CASSETVRNQPQHF. CDR3 nucleotide sequence: TGTGCCAGCAGTGAAACCGTACGGAATCAGCCCCAGCATTTT.

The chain recombines TRBV28 with TRBJ2-5; D unresolved. Looked up from germline, CDR1 is MDHEN and CDR2 is SYDVKM. Trimming cost V 5 bases and J 3 bases, with 7 bases left between them. This CDR3 is built from 12 residues. The CDR3 DNA is TGTGCCAGCAGTGTTGACAAAGAGACCCAGTACTTC. Protein product: CASSVDKETQYF.

This chain links TRBV7-9 with TRBJ2-7; D gene ambiguous. The length of the CDR3 is 12 residues. The V end was cut by 0 bases, the J end by 6 bases, with 6 bases between. CDR1 and CDR2 from the germline V gene are SEHNR and FQNEAQ (reference sequence). The CDR3 protein is CASSLAAPEQYF. In nucleotides, the CDR3 is TGTGCCAGCAGCTTAGCGGCTCCCGAGCAGTACTTC.

The chain couples TRBV9 to TRBJ1-1; 7 nucleotides match TRBD1. CDR1 is SGDLS and CDR2 is YYNGEE in the germline V gene. This CDR3 is 13 amino acids long. The ends lost 3 bases at V and 5 bases at J; junction bases unmatched: 4. CDR3 nucleotides: TGTGCCAGCAGCGCGACAGGGAGGACTGAAGCTTTCTTT. Amino acid sequence: CASSATGRTEAFF.

This clone was counted a single time. The V gene is TRBV6-5, the J gene TRBJ2-2, with 9 bases lining up with TRBD2. The V and J ends lost 6 bases and 3 bases, in that order; junction bases with no gene match: 5. In germline, CDR1 is MNHEY, CDR2 SVGAGI. The CDR3 loop spans 15 amino acids. The CDR3 sequence: CASRRTSGYTGELFF. CDR3 sequence (DNA): TGTGCCAGCAGGAGAACTAGCGGGTACACCGGGGAGCTGTTTTTT.

The gene calls are TRBV10-2 and TRBJ1-5; D is perhaps TRBD1 (6 bases). This CDR3 contains 14 residues. Trimming pared 5 bases from V and 3 bases from J, leaving 11 bases between. Germline assignment: CDR1 WSHSY and CDR2 SAAADI. As DNA, the CDR3 is TGCGCCAGCAGTCACAGGGATTACAATCAGCCCCAGCATTTT. It codes for CASSHRDYNQPQHF.

The chain has TRBV2 and TRBJ1-1; a possible D gene is TRBD1 (5 bases). The CDR3 covers 14 residues. V lost 2 bases to trimming and J lost 6 bases, with 13 bases between them. In germline, CDR1 is SNHLY, CDR2 FYNNEI. The CDR3 loop is CASSETTVGPEAFF. The CDR3 nucleotides read TGTGCCAGCAGTGAAACGACAGTGGGGCCTGAAGCTTTCTTT. Together with reference TRBV2 and TRBJ1-1, the CDR3 gives the full variable domain: EPEVTQTPSHQVTQMGQEVILRCVPISNHLYFYWYRQILGQKVEFLVSFYNNEISEKSEIFDDQFSVERPDGSNFTLKIRSTKLEDSAMYFCASSETTVGPEAFFGQGTRLTVV.

J is TRBJ2-7 and V is TRBV9; 8 bases match TRBD1. With 3 bases clipped from V and 1 base from J, the junction kept 6 bases outside the gene matches. CDR1 and CDR2 from the germline V gene are SGDLS and YYNGEE. The CDR3 loop spans 15 amino acids. The CDR3 DNA sequence: TGTGCCAGCAGCGGTGGACAGGGTGGGTCCTACGAGCAGTACTTC. It encodes CASSGGQGGSYEQYF. Drawing the rest from reference TRBV9 and TRBJ2-7, the complete variable domain is DSGVTQTPKHLITATGQRVTLRCSPRSGDLSVYWYQQSLDQGLQFLIQYYNGEERAKGNILERFSAQQFPDLHSELNLSSLELGDSALYFCASSGGQGGSYEQYFGPGTRLTVT.

The rearrangement uses TRBV7-3 and TRBJ2-2; D may be TRBD2 (6 bases). The V end was cut by 5 bases, the J end by 6 bases, with 7 bases between. The germline gives CDR1 SGHTA, CDR2 FQGTGA. The CDR3 runs 12 residues. CDR3: CASSRGSGELFF. The CDR3 coding sequence is TGTGCCAGCAGCCGGGGGTCCGGGGAGCTGTTTTTT. Full variable domain (outside the CDR3, taken from reference TRBV7-3 and TRBJ2-2): GAGVSQTPSNKVTEKGKYVELRCDPISGHTALYWYRQSLGQGPEFLIYFQGTGAADDSGLPNDRFFAVRPEGSVSTLKIQRTERGDSAVYLCASSRGSGELFFGEGSRLTVL.

The chain combines TRBV27 with TRBJ2-2; unclear D gene. Trimming left V 2 bases short and J 0 bases short, with 7 bases between. The length of the CDR3 is 15 residues. Looked up from germline, CDR1 is MNHEY and CDR2 is SMNVEV (reference sequence). CDR3 coding DNA: TGTGCCAGCAGTTTAGGGCTGACGAACACCGGGGAGCTGTTTTTT. Encoded protein: CASSLGLTNTGELFF.

This clone has ten or more counts. Here the CDR3 reads CASRPRTSAHNEQFF. CDR3 DNA: TGTGCAAGTCGCCCACGGACTAGCGCCCACAATGAGCAGTTCTTC. V and J are TRBV12-2 and TRBJ2-1; the table names TRBD2, a call not compared with the DNA. TRBV12-2 is given as a pseudogene. The CDR3 contains 15 residues.

The chain recombines TRBV9 with TRBJ1-2; 8 nucleotides line up with TRBD1. This CDR3 is 15 amino acids long. Germline V gene sequence: CDR1 SGDLS, CDR2 YYNGEE. J gave up 1 base and V 0 bases, and 2 bases lay outside the gene matches. The CDR3 DNA reads TGTGCCAGCAGCGTAGCCGGGACAGGTAACTATGGCTACACCTTC. Amino acid sequence: CASSVAGTGNYGYTF.

The gene calls are TRBV5-1 and TRBJ2-7; D might be TRBD2 (5 bases). CDR3 length equals 11 residues. Trimming left V 6 bases short and J 4 bases short, with 8 bases between. Germline CDR1 reads SGHRS; CDR2 reads YFSETQ. CDR3 region: CASTEGYEQYF. The CDR3 DNA follows: TGCGCCAGCACTGAGGGATACGAGCAGTACTTC.

The rearrangement uses TRBV19 and TRBJ1-5; 9 positions match TRBD1. Germline loops: CDR1 LNHDA, CDR2 SQIVND (reference sequence). The CDR3 sequence is 15 residues long. J gave up 3 bases and V 7 bases, and 7 bases lay outside the gene matches. The CDR3 bases are TGTGCCAGTAAGGCGGGACAGGGACACAATCAGCCCCAGCATTTT. It yields the protein CASKAGQGHNQPQHF.

The chain joins TRBV6-1 to TRBJ1-5, with a tentative D call TRBD1 (5 bases). This CDR3 is 15 amino acids long. CDR1 is MNHNS and CDR2 is SASEGT in the germline V gene. The V end was cut by 3 bases, the J end by 2 bases, with 11 bases between. The CDR3 nucleotides read TGTGCCAGCAGTGACCAGGGTTTTGGCAATCAGCCCCAGCATTTT. It encodes CASSDQGFGNQPQHF.

The chain uses TRBV5-1 and TRBJ1-2, with 8 bases identical to TRBD1. Germline V lookup: CDR1 SGHRS, CDR2 YFSETQ. The CDR3 is made up of 15 amino acids. With V trimmed by 0 bases and J by 4 bases, 5 bases remained unmatched. CDR3 loop: CASSLGTGPVYGYTF. CDR3 nucleotide sequence: TGCGCCAGCAGCTTGGGGACAGGGCCCGTCTATGGCTACACCTTC.

V gene TRBV7-8 combines with J gene TRBJ2-7, with D maybe TRBD2 (5 bases). Germline V lookup: CDR1 SGHVS, CDR2 FQNEAQ. The V end lost 3 bases, the J end lost 7 bases, and 16 bases lay between the germline ends. The CDR3 is 14 amino acids. For the CDR3, the DNA is TGTGCCAGCAGCTTCGGGATCCTTCGACCTGAGCAGTACTTC. Its translation: CASSFGILRPEQYF.

In DNA, the CDR3 is TGTGCCAGCAGCGTAGGGCTGCTAGCGGGGGAGGGAGATACGCAGTATTTT. This translates into CASSVGLLAGEGDTQYF. The rearrangement joins TRBV9 to TRBJ2-3; 10 bases line up with TRBD2. The junction had 9 bases not matched to a gene; V was cut back by 0 bases and J by 5 bases. The length of the CDR3 is 17 residues. CDR1 and CDR2 from the germline V gene are SGDLS and YYNGEE.

The chain's CDR3 is CASSPRAFTDTQYF. The CDR3 coding sequence is TGTGCCAGCAGCCCGCGGGCGTTCACAGATACGCAGTATTTT. The chain is built from TRBV7-2 and TRBJ2-3; TRBD2 is a possible D gene (5 bases). The CDR3 sequence is 14 residues long. CDR1 is SGHTA and CDR2 is FQGNSA in the germline V gene. The V end lost 5 bases, the J end lost 2 bases, and 11 bases lay between the germline ends.

The rearrangement joins TRBV6-5 to TRBJ2-7, with TRBD2 as a possible D gene (6 bases). The CDR3 is 15 residues long. V dropped 2 bases and J dropped 5 bases, with 16 bases sitting between them. CDR1 and CDR2 (germline): MNHEY, SVGAGI. CDR3 nucleotide sequence: TGTGCCAGCAGTTACAGCCGGGACTTAAGGCACGAGCAGTACTTC. Its translation is CASSYSRDLRHEQYF.

The chain recombines TRBV7-6 with TRBJ2-1, with no clear D. CDR1 is SGHVS and CDR2 is FNYEAQ in the germline V gene. The CDR3 is 11 amino acids. V was shortened by 6 bases and J by 8 bases, with 8 bases between the two germline ends. The CDR3: CASSLADEQFF. In DNA, the CDR3 is TGTGCCAGCAGTCTCGCAGATGAGCAGTTCTTC.

The chain couples TRBV15 to TRBJ2-7; the D gene is possibly TRBD2 (5 bases). The V end lost 3 bases, the J end lost 2 bases, and 14 bases lay between the germline ends. Looked up from germline, CDR1 is LNHNV and CDR2 is YYDKDF (reference sequence). There are 15 residues in the CDR3. CDR3 DNA: TGTGCCACCAGCAGCGGGCGGCAGCGGACCTACGAGCAGTACTTC. Protein: CATSSGRQRTYEQYF.

This chain connects TRBV6-5 to TRBJ1-1, with 7 bases identical to TRBD1. CDR3 length: 14 residues. CDR1 and CDR2 (germline): MNHEY, SVGAGI. V lost 7 bases to trimming and J lost 1 base; unmatched junction nucleotides: 6. The CDR3 DNA is TGTGCCAGCAAAGAATACAGGGGGAACACTGAAGCTTTCTTT. It yields the protein CASKEYRGNTEAFF.

The chain has TRBV5-4 and TRBJ1-2; no clear D. CDR3 size: 13 residues. Trimming stripped 0 bases from V and 3 bases from J, with 6 bases between. Looked up from germline, CDR1 is SGHNT and CDR2 is YYREEE (reference sequence). CDR3 DNA sequence: TGTGCCAGCAGCTTGGACGGGGACTATGGCTACACCTTC. It codes for CASSLDGDYGYTF.

V is TRBV5-1 and J is TRBJ2-7; possible D gene TRBD1, 5 bases. This CDR3 has 15 amino acids. Trimming cost V 0 bases and J 3 bases, with 13 bases left between them. Germline V gene lookup returns CDR1 SGHRS and CDR2 YFSETQ. CDR3 DNA sequence: TGCGCCAGCAGCTTGGGGGCAGGGCAAGACTACGAGCAGTACTTC. Its translation is CASSLGAGQDYEQYF.